The rows below give T cell receptor beta chains drawn from one sample of a study of STAT3 mutations in large granular lymphocyte leukemia. TCRdb keeps only in-frame clones here, not all; method: immunoSEQ multiplex PCR. The sample comprises several thousand clones, approximately 85% of which are singletons, and approximately 17% rests with the top ten. The sample taken for sequencing was PBMCs. The receptors originated from a human donor with T large granular lymphocyte leukemia. Some clones in this sample may be carry-over from other donors' samples. Each CDR3 is given with its conserved first and last residue. A D gene is named only where the DNA matches it firmly. Not all rows give a size; the values are once, few, many and, for expanded clones, a class.

D gene,clone size,J gene,V gene,CDR3 protein,CDR3 DNA
.,.,TRBJ1-2,TRBV29-1,CSVERTRFYGYTF,TGCAGCGTGGAAAGGACGAGATTTTATGGCTACACCTTC
TRBD1,.,TRBJ2-5,TRBV6-4,CASSRGPGETQYF,TGTGCCAGCAGCAGGGGGCCGGGGGAGACCCAGTACTTC
.,.,TRBJ2-6,TRBV7-6,CASSQERSQSRANVLTF,TGTGCCAGCAGCCAGGAGCGCTCACAAAGTCGGGCCAACGTCCTGACTTTC
TRBD1,.,TRBJ2-1,TRBV5-5,CASSLGGQGNEQFF,TGTGCCAGCAGCTTGGGGGGACAGGGTAATGAGCAGTTCTTC
TRBD1,.,TRBJ1-5,TRBV5-8,CASSRRTGTSNQPQHF,TGTGCCAGCAGCAGGCGGACAGGAACAAGCAATCAGCCCCAGCATTTT
TRBD2,.,TRBJ2-2,TRBV5-4,CASGLAGGPTGELFF,TGTGCCAGCGGCCTAGCGGGGGGGCCGACCGGGGAGCTGTTTTTT
.,.,TRBJ2-2,TRBV5-1,CASSLRRPEAGELFF,TGCGCCAGCAGCCTTCGACGGCCCGAGGCTGGGGAGCTGTTTTTT
.,once,TRBJ1-1,TRBV6-1,CASRRRETNTEAFF,TGTGCCAGCAGGCGAAGGGAGACGAACACTGAAGCTTTCTTT
.,.,TRBJ1-1,TRBV10-3,CAISDTGGMNTEAFF,TGTGCCATCAGTGATACGGGGGGGATGAACACTGAAGCTTTCTTT
.,.,TRBJ1-4,TRBV27,CASSSTGKGEKLFF,TGTGCCAGCAGCTCTACGGGGAAGGGGGAAAAACTGTTTTTT
TRBD2,.,TRBJ2-3,TRBV14,CASSQGIAGGPLADTQYF,TGTGCCAGCAGCCAGGGAATAGCGGGAGGGCCCCTCGCAGATACGCAGTATTTT
.,.,TRBJ2-5,TRBV5-4,CASSFVPGAWETQYF,TGTGCCAGCAGCTTCGTCCCGGGGGCTTGGGAGACCCAGTACTTC
.,.,TRBJ1-2,TRBV6-1,CASLDYSYNYGYTF,TGTGCCAGCCTAGACTACAGCTACAACTATGGCTACACCTTC
.,once,TRBJ1-5,TRBV4-1,CASSQDAGEQPQHF,TGCGCCAGCAGCCAAGATGCGGGAGAGCAGCCCCAGCATTTT
.,.,TRBJ1-4,TRBV4-1,CASRVINGGEKLFF,TGCGCCAGCAGGGTTATTAATGGTGGGGAAAAACTGTTTTTT
.,.,TRBJ1-2,TRBV7-9,CASSNSGDYGYTF,TGTGCCAGCAGCAACTCCGGGGACTATGGCTACACCTTC
TRBD2,.,TRBJ2-5,TRBV6-5,CASITSGGETQYF,TGTGCCAGCATAACCAGCGGGGGAGAGACCCAGTACTTC
.,.,TRBJ1-1,TRBV7-6,CASSFGQGTEAFF,.
TRBD2,.,TRBJ2-7,TRBV5-5,CASRSVGLAGSSYEQYF,TGTGCCAGCCGATCGGTAGGACTAGCGGGTTCCTCCTACGAGCAGTACTTC
.,few,TRBJ1-5,TRBV19,CASYQGLGSNQPQHF,TGTGCCAGTTATCAGGGCTTGGGTAGCAATCAGCCCCAGCATTTT
.,few,TRBJ1-1,TRBV21-1,CASSKEGGGRTEAFF,TGTGCCAGCAGCAAAGAGGGGGGTGGAAGGACTGAAGCTTTCTTT
TRBD1,.,TRBJ1-2,TRBV6-6,CASRYDGQGVDTF,TGTGCCAGCAGATATGACGGACAGGGCGTCGACACCTTC
TRBD1,.,TRBJ2-2,TRBV27,CASSLSSGGNTGELFF,TGTGCCAGCAGTTTAAGTTCAGGGGGCAACACCGGGGAGCTGTTTTTT
TRBD1,.,TRBJ1-5,TRBV6-1,CASSPGGINQPQHF,TGTGCCAGCAGTCCAGGGGGGATCAATCAGCCCCAGCATTTT
.,.,TRBJ2-5,TRBV30,CAWSVGGGFRETQYF,TGTGCCTGGAGTGTAGGGGGGGGCTTCAGGGAGACCCAGTACTTC
.,.,TRBJ1-5,TRBV28,CASSPARLNQPQHF,TGTGCCAGCAGTCCCGCGCGGCTAAATCAGCCCCAGCATTTT
.,.,TRBJ2-5,TRBV7-8,CASYGETQYF,TGTGCCAGCTACGGAGAGACCCAGTACTTC
.,.,TRBJ1-1,TRBV6-1,CASSEAYNTEAFF,TGTGCCAGCAGTGAAGCGTATAACACTGAAGCTTTCTTT